Below, 22 T cell receptor beta chains from the same sample are listed, as sequenced in a study of T cells in localized non-small cell lung cancer. The table came from immunoSEQ multiplex PCR; TCRdb's copy has only in-frame clones and leaves some out. Altogether 45,000 to 55,000 clones are present, approximately 75% being singletons, with the ten largest covering about a sixth. Here the sequenced sample was peripheral blood, taken before any cancer treatment. These receptor sequences come from a man aged 40 to 75 with stage I squamous cell lung carcinoma.

The chain links TRBV5-6 to TRBJ1-2; 11 nucleotides agree with TRBD1. Germline lookup yields CDR1 SGHDT and CDR2 YYEEEE. Germline trimming cut 0 bases from V and 4 bases from J; bases unmatched to any gene: 8. This CDR3 is 17 amino acids long. The CDR3 spells CASSLARTGGLTYGYTF. CDR3 DNA: TGTGCCAGCAGCTTGGCTCGGACAGGGGGCCTGACCTATGGCTACACCTTC.

The chain recombines TRBV28 with TRBJ1-2; TRBD1 matches at 9 bases. Per germline, CDR1 MDHEN and CDR2 SYDVKM. Trimming removed 6 bases from V and 6 bases from J; junction bases left unmatched: 8. The CDR3 length is 14 residues. The CDR3 here is CASSPQGAPDGYTF. CDR3 DNA: TGTGCCAGCAGCCCACAGGGGGCGCCTGATGGCTACACCTTC.

The sample holds a few counts of this clone. This chain uses TRBV27 with TRBJ1-1; TRBD1 matches 9 bases. The CDR3 sequence is 14 residues long. Germline V lookup: CDR1 MNHEY, CDR2 SMNVEV (reference sequence). Trimming cost V 0 bases and J 10 bases; bases outside gene matches: 6. This chain's CDR3 is CASSLSRDRVGAFF. CDR3 bases: TGTGCCAGCAGTTTATCGAGGGACAGGGTGGGAGCTTTCTTT.

The CDR3, as DNA: TGTGCCAGCAGCATAGGGACAGCCCAGATCTACGAGCAGTACTTC. It translates to CASSIGTAQIYEQYF. The rearrangement links TRBV5-4 to TRBJ2-5, with 7 bases matching TRBD1. The end of the DNA fits TRBJ2-7 better, so the J call may be wrong. From germline, CDR1 is SGHNT and CDR2 YYREEE (reference sequence). CDR3 length equals 15 residues.

V is TRBV12-1 and J is TRBJ2-1; the listed D gene, TRBD1, was not tested against the DNA. TRBV12-1 is tagged as a pseudogene. This CDR3 is 11 amino acids long. The CDR3 DNA reads as TGTGCCAGCAGCTTTGAGGGGCTCCAGTTCTTC. This codes for CASSFEGLQFF.

The chain employs TRBV7-9 and TRBJ2-5; 8 nucleotides agree with TRBD2. Trimming removed 3 bases from V and 1 base from J; junction bases left unmatched: 1. Germline V gene lookup returns CDR1 SEHNR and CDR2 FQNEAQ (reference sequence). This CDR3 has 14 amino acids. CDR3 sequence reads: CASSFAGGQETQYF. The CDR3 bases are TGTGCCAGCAGCTTTGCGGGGGGCCAAGAGACCCAGTACTTC.

This clone has just a few counts. The chain carries TRBV28 and TRBJ1-1, with 7 nucleotides matching TRBD1. V lost 7 bases to trimming and J lost 10 bases; unmatched junction nucleotides: 15. Germline V gives CDR1 MDHEN, CDR2 SYDVKM. The CDR3 totals 14 residues. CDR3 region: CASTKENRGGVAFF. The CDR3 DNA reads TGTGCCAGCACTAAAGAGAACAGGGGAGGGGTAGCTTTCTTT.

The chain uses TRBV5-4 and TRBJ2-1; the D gene could be TRBD1 or TRBD2 (6 bases each). The V gene's germline CDR1 is SGHNT and CDR2 YYREEE (reference sequence). This CDR3 contains 13 residues. V shed 8 bases and J shed 3 bases, with 12 bases lying between them. The CDR3 reads CARRGENYNEQFF. The CDR3 nucleotides are TGTGCCAGAAGGGGGGAAAACTACAATGAGCAGTTCTTC.

The rearrangement joins TRBV19 to TRBJ1-5; D is undetermined. The CDR3 sequence is 12 residues long. V lost 8 bases, J lost 0 bases, and 5 bases lay in between. Germline V lookup: CDR1 LNHDA, CDR2 SQIVND (reference sequence). CDR3 sequence (DNA): TGTGCCAGTGGAAATAGCAATCAGCCCCAGCATTTT. Protein sequence: CASGNSNQPQHF.

The count of this clone is one. The chain is built from TRBV7-8 and TRBJ1-3, with 7 bases aligning to TRBD1. Trimming cost V 1 base and J 4 bases; bases outside gene matches: 1. Germline V lookup: CDR1 SGHVS, CDR2 FQNEAQ. CDR3 length: 14 amino acids. CDR3 bases: TGTGCCAGCAGCTTAGGACAGGGAGGAAACACCATATATTTT. Translating it yields CASSLGQGGNTIYF.

The J gene is TRBJ2-7, the V gene TRBV23-1; D gene unclear. TRBV23-1 is an ORF, with its function uncertain. The V gene lost 3 bases and the J gene lost 0 bases, with 3 bases spanning the gap. The CDR3 extends over 12 amino acids. Written as DNA, the CDR3 is TGCGCCAGCAGTCAGAGCTCCTACGAGCAGTACTTC. It translates to CASSQSSYEQYF.

The chain recombines TRBV5-6 with TRBJ2-2, with no clear D. The CDR3 spans 13 residues. CDR1 is SGHDT and CDR2 is YYEEEE in the germline V gene. The V and J ends lost 3 bases and 3 bases respectively, with 6 bases between them. DNA for the CDR3: TGTGCCAGCAGCTGGCAGGACACCGGGGAGCTGTTTTTT. It codes for CASSWQDTGELFF.

The J gene is TRBJ1-1, the V gene TRBV28; TRBD1 matches 9 bases. Germline V CDR1 and CDR2: MDHEN, SYDVKM. The CDR3 sequence is 14 residues long. Trimming cost V 5 bases and J 5 bases; bases outside gene matches: 6. The CDR3: CASSTTGGGTEAFF. CDR3 nucleotide sequence: TGTGCCAGCAGTACTACAGGGGGCGGAACTGAAGCTTTCTTT.

This chain joins TRBV4-2 and TRBJ2-7; either TRBD1 or TRBD2 may supply D (5 bases each). Trimming shortened V by 0 bases and J by 4 bases, and 16 bases separated the two germline ends. The CDR3 consists of 16 residues. The germline gives CDR1 LGHNA, CDR2 YNFKEQ. The CDR3 DNA is TGTGCCAGCAGCCAAGATCGGGTCGGGGCTACATACGAGCAGTACTTC. This encodes CASSQDRVGATYEQYF.

In nucleotides, the CDR3 is TGTGCCAGTAGTACTGGACAGGGGCTATTTGAAGCTTTCTTT. Translated, it gives CASSTGQGLFEAFF. The chain recombines TRBV19 with TRBJ1-1; 9 nucleotides align to TRBD1. CDR1 and CDR2 (germline): LNHDA, SQIVND (reference sequence). CDR3 length: 14 residues. The J segment lost 7 bases and the V segment lost 4 bases, leaving 7 bases of the junction unmatched.

In its sample, this clone was seen once. The chain combines TRBV9 with TRBJ1-6; D is unresolved. CDR3 length equals 15 residues. V shed 0 bases and J shed 8 bases, with 12 bases lying between them. The germline gives CDR1 SGDLS, CDR2 YYNGEE. The DNA of the CDR3 is TGTGCCAGCAGCGTAGAGAGCCTAGCTGATTCACCCCTCCACTTT. Its translation is CASSVESLADSPLHF.

The V call is TRBV19, the J call TRBJ2-1, with no clear D. Trimming removed 4 bases from V and 6 bases from J, with 4 bases in between. The CDR3 is made up of 11 amino acids. Per the germline V gene, CDR1 is LNHDA and CDR2 is SQIVND (reference sequence). CDR3 in amino acids: CASSTPNEQFF. CDR3 nucleotide sequence: TGTGCCAGTAGTACCCCCAATGAGCAGTTCTTC.

The CDR3 reads CASSLWTRGEQYF. In DNA, the CDR3 is TGTGCCAGCAGTTTATGGACTAGGGGCGAGCAGTACTTC. The V and J genes are TRBV28 and TRBJ2-7; TRBD2 might be the D (6 bases). CDR3 length: 13 residues. Trimming left V 0 bases short and J 6 bases short, with 9 bases between. Germline V CDR1 and CDR2: MDHEN, SYDVKM. The full variable domain, in which reference TRBV28 and TRBJ2-7 provide the parts outside the CDR3, is DVKVTQSSRYLVKRTGEKVFLECVQDMDHENMFWYRQDPGLGLRLIYFSYDVKMKEKGDIPEGYSVSREKKERFSLILESASTNQTSMYLCASSLWTRGEQYFGPGTRLTVT.

V is TRBV5-8 and J is TRBJ2-3; 8 bases fit TRBD2. Germline values: CDR1 SGHTS, CDR2 YDEGEE. With V trimmed by 0 bases and J by 6 bases, 12 bases remained unmatched. The CDR3 is 17 residues long. In nucleotides, the CDR3 is TGTGCCAGCAGCTTGGCCGTCCAGCGGGGGTGGCTTGATACGCAGTATTTT. Amino acid sequence: CASSLAVQRGWLDTQYF.

This chain joins TRBV5-1 and TRBJ1-4; TRBD1 agrees at 9 bases. CDR1 is SGHRS, CDR2 YFSETQ, per germline. This CDR3 spans 14 amino acids. J was trimmed by 6 bases and V by 2 bases; bases with no gene match: 2. CDR3 DNA sequence: TGCGCCAGCAGCTTAGGACAGGGGCATGAAAAACTGTTTTTT. Amino acids: CASSLGQGHEKLFF.

The V gene is TRBV14, the J gene TRBJ1-1; 8 bases are a match to TRBD1. The junction had 5 bases not matched to a gene; V was cut back by 0 bases and J by 8 bases. The CDR3 loop spans 14 amino acids. Germline lookup yields CDR1 SGHDN and CDR2 FVKESK. The CDR3 reads CASSQEVQGAEAFF. The CDR3 DNA reads as TGTGCCAGCAGCCAAGAAGTTCAGGGGGCGGAAGCTTTCTTT. The full variable domain, with the rest looked up from reference TRBV14 and TRBJ1-1, is EAGVTQFPSHSVIEKGQTVTLRCDPISGHDNLYWYRRVMGKEIKFLLHFVKESKQDESGMPNNRFLAERTGGTYSTLKVQPAELEDSGVYFCASSQEVQGAEAFFGQGTRLTVV.

The CDR3 sequence: CASSLVGQGNTEAFF. The CDR3 nucleotides read TGTGCCAGCAGCCTAGTGGGACAGGGAAACACTGAAGCTTTCTTT. V usage is TRBV5-8 and J usage is TRBJ1-1; TRBD1 matches 9 bases. CDR1 and CDR2 from the germline V gene are SGHTS and YDEGEE. The CDR3 consists of 15 residues. Unmatched junction bases numbered 6, after V lost 4 bases and J lost 2 bases.